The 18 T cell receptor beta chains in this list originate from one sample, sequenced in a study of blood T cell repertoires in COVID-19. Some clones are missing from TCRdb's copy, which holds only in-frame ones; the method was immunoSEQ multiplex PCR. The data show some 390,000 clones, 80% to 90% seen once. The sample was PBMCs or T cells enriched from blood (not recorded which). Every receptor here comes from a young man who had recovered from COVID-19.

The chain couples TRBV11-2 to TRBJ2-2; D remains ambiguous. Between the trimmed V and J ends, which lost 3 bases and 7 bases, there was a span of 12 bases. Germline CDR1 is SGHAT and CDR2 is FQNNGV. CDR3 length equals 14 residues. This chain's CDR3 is CASSLRNNFGELFF. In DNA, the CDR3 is TGTGCCAGCAGCTTGAGGAATAACTTCGGGGAGCTGTTTTTT.

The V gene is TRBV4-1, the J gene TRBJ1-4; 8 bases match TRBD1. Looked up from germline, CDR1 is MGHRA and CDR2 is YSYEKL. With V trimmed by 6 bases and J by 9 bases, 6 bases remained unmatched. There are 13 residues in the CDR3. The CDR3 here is CASRLTGGKKLFF. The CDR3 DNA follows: TGCGCCAGCAGACTTACAGGGGGGAAAAAACTGTTTTTT.

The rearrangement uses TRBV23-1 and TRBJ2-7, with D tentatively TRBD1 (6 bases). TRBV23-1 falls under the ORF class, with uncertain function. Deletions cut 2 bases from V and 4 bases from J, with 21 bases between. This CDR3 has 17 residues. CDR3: CASSQTPRQAEVYEQYF. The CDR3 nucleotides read TGCGCCAGCAGTCAAACCCCTAGACAGGCTGAAGTTTACGAGCAGTACTTC.

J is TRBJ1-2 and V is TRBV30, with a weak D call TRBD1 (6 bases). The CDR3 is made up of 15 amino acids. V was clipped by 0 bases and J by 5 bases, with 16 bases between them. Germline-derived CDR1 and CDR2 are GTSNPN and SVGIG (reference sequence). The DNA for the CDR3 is TGTGCCTGGAGTGTATTCGAGACAGGCTCTTATGGCTACACCTTC. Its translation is CAWSVFETGSYGYTF.

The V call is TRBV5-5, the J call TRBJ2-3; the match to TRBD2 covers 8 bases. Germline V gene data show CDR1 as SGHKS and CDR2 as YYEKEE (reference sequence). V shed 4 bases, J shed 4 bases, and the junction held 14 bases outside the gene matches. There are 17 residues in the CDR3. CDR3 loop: CASSLGLGAGVADTQYF. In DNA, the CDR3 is TGTGCCAGCAGCCTGGGGTTAGGAGCGGGAGTTGCAGATACGCAGTATTTT.

The CDR3 is CASSLYTGTTEAFF. CDR3 DNA: TGCGCCAGCAGCTTATATACAGGGACCACTGAAGCTTTCTTT. The chain is built from TRBV5-1 and TRBJ1-1, with a weak D call TRBD1 (6 bases). V was trimmed by 2 bases and J by 4 bases, leaving 12 bases between them. Per the germline V gene, CDR1 is SGHRS and CDR2 is YFSETQ. The CDR3 runs to 14 residues.

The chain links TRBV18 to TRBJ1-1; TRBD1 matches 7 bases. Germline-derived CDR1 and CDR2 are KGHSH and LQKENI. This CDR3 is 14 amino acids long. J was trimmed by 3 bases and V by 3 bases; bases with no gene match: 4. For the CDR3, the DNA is TGTGCCAGCTCACCGGCACAGGGGTACACTGAAGCTTTCTTT. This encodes CASSPAQGYTEAFF. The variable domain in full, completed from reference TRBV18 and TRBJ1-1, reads NAGVMQNPRHLVRRRGQEARLRCSPMKGHSHVYWYRQLPEEGLKFMVYLQKENIIDESGMPKERFSAEFPKEGPSILRIQQVVRGDSAAYFCASSPAQGYTEAFFGQGTRLTVV.

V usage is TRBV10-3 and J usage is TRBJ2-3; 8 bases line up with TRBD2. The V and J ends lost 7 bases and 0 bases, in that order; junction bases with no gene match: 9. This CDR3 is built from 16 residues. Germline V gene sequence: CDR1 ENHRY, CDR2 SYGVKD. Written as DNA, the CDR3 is TGTGCCATCAAAAGCTATAGCGGGATTAGCACAGATACGCAGTATTTT. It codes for CAIKSYSGISTDTQYF.

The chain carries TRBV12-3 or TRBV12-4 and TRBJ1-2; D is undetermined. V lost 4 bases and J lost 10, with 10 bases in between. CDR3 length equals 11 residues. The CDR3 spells CASSSEVDYTF. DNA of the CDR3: TGTGCCAGCAGTTCGGAGGTCGACTACACCTTC.

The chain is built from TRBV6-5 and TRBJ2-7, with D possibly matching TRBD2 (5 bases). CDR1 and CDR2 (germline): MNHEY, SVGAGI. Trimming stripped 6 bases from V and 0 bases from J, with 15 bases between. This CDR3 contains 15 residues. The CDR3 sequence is CASSSTDGSSYEQYF. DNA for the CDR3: TGTGCCAGCAGCTCTACAGATGGGAGCTCCTACGAGCAGTACTTC.

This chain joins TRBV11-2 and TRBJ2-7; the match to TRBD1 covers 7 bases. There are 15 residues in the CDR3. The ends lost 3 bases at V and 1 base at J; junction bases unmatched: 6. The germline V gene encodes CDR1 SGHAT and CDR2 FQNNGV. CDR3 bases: TGTGCCAGCAGCTTCCCCCGACAGGGTTCCTACGAGCAGTACTTC. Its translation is CASSFPRQGSYEQYF.

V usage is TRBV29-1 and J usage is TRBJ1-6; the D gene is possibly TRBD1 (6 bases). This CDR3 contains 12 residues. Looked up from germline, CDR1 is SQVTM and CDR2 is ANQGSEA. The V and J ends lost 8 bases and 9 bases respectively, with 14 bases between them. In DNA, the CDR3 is TGCAGCCTTACAGGGTTAGGTTCACCCCTCCACTTT. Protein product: CSLTGLGSPLHF. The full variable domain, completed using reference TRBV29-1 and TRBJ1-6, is SAVISQKPSRDICQRGTSLTIQCQVDSQVTMMFWYRQQPGQSLTLIATANQGSEATYESGFVIDKFPISRPNLTFSTLTVSNMSPEDSSIYLCSLTGLGSPLHFGNGTRLTVT.

CDR3 sequence (DNA): TGTGCCAGCAGGTACACAGGGCAAAGCTCCTACGAGCAGTACTTC. Its protein is CASRYTGQSSYEQYF. The genes are TRBV6-5 and TRBJ2-7, with D maybe TRBD1 (6 bases). Trimming left V 6 bases short and J 0 bases short, with 15 bases between. CDR1 MNHEY and CDR2 SVGAGI come from the germline V gene. The CDR3 sequence is 15 residues long.

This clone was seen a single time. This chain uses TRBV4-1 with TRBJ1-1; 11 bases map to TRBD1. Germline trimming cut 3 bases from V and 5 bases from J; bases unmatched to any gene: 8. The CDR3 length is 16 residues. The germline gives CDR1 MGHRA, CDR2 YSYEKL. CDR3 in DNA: TGCGCCAGCAGCCATCCACGGACAGGGGGCTTGACTGAAGCTTTCTTT. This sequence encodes CASSHPRTGGLTEAFF.

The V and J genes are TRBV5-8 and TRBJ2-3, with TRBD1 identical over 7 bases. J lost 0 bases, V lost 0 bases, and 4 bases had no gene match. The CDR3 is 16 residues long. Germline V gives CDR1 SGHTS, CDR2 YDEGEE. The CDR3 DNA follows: TGTGCCAGCAGCTTGGCCACGGGACAGAGCACAGATACGCAGTATTTT. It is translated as CASSLATGQSTDTQYF.

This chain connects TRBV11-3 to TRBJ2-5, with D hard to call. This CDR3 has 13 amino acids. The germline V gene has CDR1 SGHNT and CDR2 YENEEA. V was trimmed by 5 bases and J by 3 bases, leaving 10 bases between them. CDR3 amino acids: CASSPYGEETQYF. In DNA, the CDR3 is TGTGCCAGCAGCCCCTACGGTGAAGAGACCCAGTACTTC.

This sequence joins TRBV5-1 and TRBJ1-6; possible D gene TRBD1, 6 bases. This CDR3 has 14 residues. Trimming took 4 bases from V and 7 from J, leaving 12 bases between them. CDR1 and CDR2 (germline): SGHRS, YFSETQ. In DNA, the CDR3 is TGCGCCAGCAGCCCGGACAGAACGAATTCACCCCTCCACTTT. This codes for CASSPDRTNSPLHF.

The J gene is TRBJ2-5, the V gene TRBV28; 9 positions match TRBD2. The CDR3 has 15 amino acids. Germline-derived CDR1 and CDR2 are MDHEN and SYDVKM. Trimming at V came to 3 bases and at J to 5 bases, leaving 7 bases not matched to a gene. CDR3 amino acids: CASSLAGGGRETQYF. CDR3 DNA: TGTGCCAGCAGTTTGGCGGGGGGGGGTCGCGAGACCCAGTACTTC.